The T cell receptor (beta chain) described here comes from a study of T cell changes during pregnancy in multiple sclerosis. The repertoire was sequenced with immunoSEQ multiplex PCR; TCRdb's copy has only in-frame clones and lacks some. The table lists 45,000 to 55,000 clones, approximately 90% of them singletons. The CDR3 spans 15 residues. V lost 3 bases, J lost 12 bases, and 8 bases stayed unmatched. Germline lookup yields CDR1 LGHNA and CDR2 YSLEER. The rearrangement joins TRBV4-3 to TRBJ2-3; 14 bases match TRBD2. This TCR was recovered from a female donor with multiple sclerosis, enrolled in a pregnancy study. The specimen comprised CD4+ T cells from peripheral blood mononuclear cells, sampled after pregnancy. CDR3 in DNA: TGCGCCAGCAGCCAGGGACTAGCGGGAGCCGCGTATCAGTATTTT. It codes for CASSQGLAGAAYQYF.